This TCR beta chain is from a study of T cells in Graves' hyperthyroidism and ophthalmopathy. Study context: Peripheral blood was secured at the point of initial diagnosis, before any treatment.

On the basis of clinical symptoms, serum thyroxine and TRAb, thyroid ultrasound and orbital computed tomography, diagnoses were made. The CDR3 runs 16 residues. V shed 0 bases, J shed 6 bases, and the junction held 6 bases outside the gene matches. Germline V gives CDR1 DFQATT, CDR2 SNEGSKA (reference sequence). RNA transcripts provided the source from which TCR beta CDR3 regions were amplified. HTBI primers were the set used in a first-round RT-PCR of the TCR CDR3. TCRdb re-derived calls from the multiplex PCR reads in MiXCR, one entry per CDR3 protein. The sample shows more than 350,000 distinct CDR3 sequences, around 15% of them seen only once.

Sequencing was performed on blood. The sequence was obtained from a woman in her 30s with Graves' ophthalmopathy. The chain couples TRBV20-1 to TRBJ2-1; 12 bases are shared with TRBD2. DNA for the CDR3: TGCAGTGCTAGAGACAGACTAGCGGGGGAGATCAATGAGCAGTTCTTC. Its translation: CSARDRLAGEINEQFF.